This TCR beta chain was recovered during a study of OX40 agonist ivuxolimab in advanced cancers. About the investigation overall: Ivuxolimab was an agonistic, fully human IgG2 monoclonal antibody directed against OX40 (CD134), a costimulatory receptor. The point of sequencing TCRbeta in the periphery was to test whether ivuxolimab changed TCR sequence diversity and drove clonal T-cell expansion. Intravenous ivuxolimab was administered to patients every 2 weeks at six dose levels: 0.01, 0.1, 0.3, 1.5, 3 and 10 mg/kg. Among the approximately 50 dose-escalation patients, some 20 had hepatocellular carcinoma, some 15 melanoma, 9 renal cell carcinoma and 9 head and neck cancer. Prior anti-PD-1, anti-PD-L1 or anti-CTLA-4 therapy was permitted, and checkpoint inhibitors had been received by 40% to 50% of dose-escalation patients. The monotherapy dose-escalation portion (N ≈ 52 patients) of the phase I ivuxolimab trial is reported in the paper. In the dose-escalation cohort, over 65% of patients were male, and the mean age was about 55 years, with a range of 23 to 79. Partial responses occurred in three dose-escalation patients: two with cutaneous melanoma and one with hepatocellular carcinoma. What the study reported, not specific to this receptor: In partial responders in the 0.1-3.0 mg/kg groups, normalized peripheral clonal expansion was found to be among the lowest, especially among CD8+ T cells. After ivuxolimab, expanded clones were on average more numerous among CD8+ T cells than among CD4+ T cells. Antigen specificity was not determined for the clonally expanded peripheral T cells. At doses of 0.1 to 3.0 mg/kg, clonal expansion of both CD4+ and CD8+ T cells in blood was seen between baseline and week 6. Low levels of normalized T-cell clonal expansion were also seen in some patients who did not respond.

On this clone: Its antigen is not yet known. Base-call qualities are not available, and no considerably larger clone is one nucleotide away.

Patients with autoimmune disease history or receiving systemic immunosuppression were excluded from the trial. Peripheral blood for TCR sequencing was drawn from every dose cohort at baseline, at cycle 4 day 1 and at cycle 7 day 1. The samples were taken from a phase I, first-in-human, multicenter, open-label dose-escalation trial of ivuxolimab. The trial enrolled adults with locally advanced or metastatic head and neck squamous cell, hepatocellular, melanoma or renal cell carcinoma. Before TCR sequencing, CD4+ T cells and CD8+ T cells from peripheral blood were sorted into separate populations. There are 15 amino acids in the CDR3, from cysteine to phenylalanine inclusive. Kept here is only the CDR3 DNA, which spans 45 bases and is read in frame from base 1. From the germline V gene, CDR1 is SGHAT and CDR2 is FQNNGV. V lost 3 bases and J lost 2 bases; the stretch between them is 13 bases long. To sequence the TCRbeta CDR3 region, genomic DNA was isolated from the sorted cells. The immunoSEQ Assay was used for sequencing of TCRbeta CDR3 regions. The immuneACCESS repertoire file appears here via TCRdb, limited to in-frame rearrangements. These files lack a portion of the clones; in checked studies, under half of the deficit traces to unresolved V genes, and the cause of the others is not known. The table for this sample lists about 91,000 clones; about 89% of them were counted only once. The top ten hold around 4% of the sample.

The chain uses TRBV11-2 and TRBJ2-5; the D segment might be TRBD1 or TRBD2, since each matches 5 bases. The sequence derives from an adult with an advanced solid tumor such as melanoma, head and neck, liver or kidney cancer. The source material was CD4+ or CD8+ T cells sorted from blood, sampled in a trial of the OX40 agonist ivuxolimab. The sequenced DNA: TGTGCCAGCAGCTTCCGGGGCTCTGGACAAGAGACCCAGTACTTC. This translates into CASSFRGSGQETQYF.